The clone carrying this T cell receptor beta chain was seen repeatedly, ten times or more. Its target is not known. The data stem from a study of blood T cells in healthy people across ages. Study-wide results and limits: In long-lived donors, naive CD4+ cell counts and diversity exceeded those of aged donors. Expanded clonotype shifts may have been confounded, as the donors had an unknown CMV status.

Germline lookup yields CDR1 DFQATT and CDR2 SNEGSKA (reference sequence). This CDR3 spans 13 amino acids. Trimming removed 7 bases at V and 8 bases at J, with 20 bases between. Using a J-beta primer mix together with a sample-barcoded 5' primer, a second PCR was run for roughly 6 to 11 cycles. TCRdb ran MiXCR on the 5' RACE reads and lists one entry per CDR3 protein. The data hold about 590,000 distinct CDR3 sequences, with about 30% observed a single time. The V call is TRBV20-1, the J call TRBJ2-5, with no clear D. Sequencing was done on a sample of blood. This TCR was sampled from a woman older than 75 in good health. CDR3 nucleotides: TGCAGTGTCAACGCCGATAGCAAGCGAACCCAGTACTTC. It codes for CSVNADSKRTQYF.